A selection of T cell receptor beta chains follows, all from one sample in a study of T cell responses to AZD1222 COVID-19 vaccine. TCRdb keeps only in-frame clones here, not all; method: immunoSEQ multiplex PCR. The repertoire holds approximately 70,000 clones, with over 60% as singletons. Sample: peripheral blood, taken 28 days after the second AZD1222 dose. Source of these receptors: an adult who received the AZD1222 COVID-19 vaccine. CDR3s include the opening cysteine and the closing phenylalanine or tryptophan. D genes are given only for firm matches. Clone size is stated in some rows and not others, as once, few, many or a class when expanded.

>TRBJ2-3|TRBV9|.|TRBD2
CASSVGSSGGTDTQYF
TGTGCCAGCAGCGTAGGGTCTAGCGGGGGCACAGATACGCAGTATTTT
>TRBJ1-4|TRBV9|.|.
CASSPRDRGNEKLFF
TGTGCCAGCAGCCCGAGAGACCGGGGTAATGAAAAACTGTTTTTT
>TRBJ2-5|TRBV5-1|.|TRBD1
CASSLAGTGLFAETQYF
TGCGCCAGCAGCTTGGCAGGGACAGGGCTTTTCGCCGAGACCCAGTACTTC
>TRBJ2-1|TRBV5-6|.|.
CASMGGNEQFF
TGTGCCAGCATGGGGGGCAATGAGCAGTTCTTC
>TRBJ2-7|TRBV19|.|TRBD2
CASTEGLADTYEQYF
TGTGCCAGTACCGAAGGACTAGCGGATACCTACGAGCAGTACTTC
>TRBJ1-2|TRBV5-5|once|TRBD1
CASSFGQGYGYTF
TGTGCCAGCAGCTTCGGACAGGGCTATGGCTACACCTTC
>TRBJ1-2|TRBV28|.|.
CASSLIDLDGYTF
TGTGCCAGCAGTTTAATAGATTTGGATGGCTACACCTTC
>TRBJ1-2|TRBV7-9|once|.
CASSLASGTANYGYTF
TGTGCCAGCAGCTTAGCGTCGGGCACCGCTAACTATGGCTACACCTTC
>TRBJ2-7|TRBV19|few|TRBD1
CASSLGQGYEQYF
TGTGCCAGTAGCCTGGGACAGGGGTACGAGCAGTACTTC
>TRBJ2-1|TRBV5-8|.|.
CARPPSAGQSSYNEQFF
TGTGCCAGGCCTCCATCCGCGGGGCAGAGCTCCTACAATGAGCAGTTCTTC
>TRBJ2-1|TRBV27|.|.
CASSQQREQFF
TGTGCCAGCAGTCAACAGAGAGAGCAGTTCTTC